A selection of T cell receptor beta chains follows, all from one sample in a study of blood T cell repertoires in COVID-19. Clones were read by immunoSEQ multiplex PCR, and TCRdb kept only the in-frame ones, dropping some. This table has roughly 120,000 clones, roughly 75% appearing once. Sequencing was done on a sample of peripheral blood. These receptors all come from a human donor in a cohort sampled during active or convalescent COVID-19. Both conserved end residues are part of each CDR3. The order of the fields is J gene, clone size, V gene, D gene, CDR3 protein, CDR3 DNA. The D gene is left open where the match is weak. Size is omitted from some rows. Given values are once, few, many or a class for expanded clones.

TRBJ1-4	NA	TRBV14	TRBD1	CASSRRQGNEKLFF	TGTGCCAGCAGCCGACGACAGGGAAATGAAAAACTGTTTTTT
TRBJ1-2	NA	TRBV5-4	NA	CASSRDRTNYGYTF	TGTGCCAGCAGCCGCGACAGGACTAACTATGGCTACACCTTC
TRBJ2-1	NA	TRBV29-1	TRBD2	CSVAGAGVIYNEQFF	TGCAGCGTTGCCGGGGCGGGGGTGATCTACAATGAGCAGTTCTTC
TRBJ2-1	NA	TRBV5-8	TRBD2	CASSLGAGLAGRYNEQFF	TGTGCCAGCAGCTTGGGTGCCGGGCTAGCGGGAAGATACAATGAGCAGTTCTTC
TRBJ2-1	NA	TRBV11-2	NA	CASSSLNAGEQFF	TGTGCCAGCAGCTCTCTGAACGCGGGGGAGCAGTTCTTC
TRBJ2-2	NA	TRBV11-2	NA	CASSLIRGANTGELFF	TGTGCCAGCAGCTTAATTCGCGGGGCGAACACCGGGGAGCTGTTTTTT
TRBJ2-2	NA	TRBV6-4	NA	CASIYSGELFF	TGTGCCAGCATTTATAGCGGGGAGCTGTTTTTT
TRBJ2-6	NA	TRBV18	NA	CASSPTRDIVGANVLTF	TGTGCCAGCTCACCAACCAGGGATATCGTGGGGGCCAACGTCCTGACTTTC
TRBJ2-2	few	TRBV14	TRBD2	CASSRLAGTTGELFF	TGTGCCAGCAGCCGGTTAGCGGGCACCACCGGGGAGCTGTTTTTT
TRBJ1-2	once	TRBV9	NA	CASSVEGRPNGYTF	TGTGCCAGCAGCGTAGAAGGCAGGCCCAATGGCTACACCTTC
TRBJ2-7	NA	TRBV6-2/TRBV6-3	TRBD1	CASSPFLGGAYEQYF	TGTGCCAGCAGCCCATTTTTAGGGGGCGCGTACGAGCAGTACTTC
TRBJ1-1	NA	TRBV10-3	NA	CAINPGNTEAFF	TGTGCCATCAACCCGGGGAACACTGAAGCTTTCTTT
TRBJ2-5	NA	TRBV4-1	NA	CASSAQIRETQYF	TGCGCCAGCAGCGCCCAGATCCGAGAGACCCAGTACTTC
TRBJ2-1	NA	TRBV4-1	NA	CASSQALRANNEQFF	TGCGCCAGCAGCCAAGCCTTACGAGCCAACAATGAGCAGTTCTTC
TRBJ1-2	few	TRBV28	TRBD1	CASSPVTGRLNYGYTF	TGTGCCAGCAGCCCGGTGACAGGGCGACTTAACTATGGCTACACCTTC
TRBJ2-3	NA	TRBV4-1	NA	CASSRTTIGGIVNPDTQYF	TGCGCCAGCAGCCGGACTACAATCGGAGGCATCGTGAACCCAGATACGCAGTATTTT
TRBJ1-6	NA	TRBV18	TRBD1	CASSPMGTGNNSPLHF	TGTGCCAGCTCACCAATGGGGACAGGCAATAATTCACCCCTCCACTTT
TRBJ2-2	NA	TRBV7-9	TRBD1	CASSPPMTGFTGELFF	TGTGCCAGCAGCCCACCTATGACAGGGTTTACCGGGGAGCTGTTTTTT
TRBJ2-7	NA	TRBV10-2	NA	CASSVLGGTYEQYF	TGCGCCAGCAGTGTACTTGGGGGCACCTACGAGCAGTACTTC
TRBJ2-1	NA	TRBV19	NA	CASSISVGVQFF	TGTGCCAGTAGTATATCAGTCGGAGTGCAGTTCTTC
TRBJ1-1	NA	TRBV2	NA	CASRFTENTEAFF	TGTGCCAGCAGGTTTACAGAGAACACTGAAGCTTTCTTT
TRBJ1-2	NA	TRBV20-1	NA	CSASRQPQGFGYTF	TGCAGTGCTAGTCGGCAACCACAGGGATTTGGCTACACCTTC
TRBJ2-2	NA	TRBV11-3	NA	CASSFAGTGGWPGELFF	TGTGCCAGCAGCTTCGCGGGGACCGGGGGTTGGCCCGGGGAGCTGTTTTTT
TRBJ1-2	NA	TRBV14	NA	CASSPMRDGSNYGYTF	TGTGCCAGCAGCCCTATGCGGGACGGTAGTAACTATGGCTACACCTTC
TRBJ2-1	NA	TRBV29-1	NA	CSVGAGNYNEQFF	TGCAGCGTTGGGGCAGGTAACTACAATGAGCAGTTCTTC
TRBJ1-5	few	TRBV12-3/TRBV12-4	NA	CASTNSENQPQHF	TGTGCCAGCACCAATAGCGAGAATCAGCCCCAGCATTTT
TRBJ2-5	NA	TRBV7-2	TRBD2	CASSSTSGETQYF	TGTGCCAGCAGCTCGACTAGCGGGGAGACCCAGTACTTC
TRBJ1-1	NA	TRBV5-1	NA	CASSLKSVSNTEAFF	TGCGCCAGCAGCTTGAAATCAGTTTCGAACACTGAAGCTTTCTTT
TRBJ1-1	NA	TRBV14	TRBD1	CASSQLGTATEAFF	TGTGCCAGCAGCCAACTAGGGACAGCCACTGAAGCTTTCTTT
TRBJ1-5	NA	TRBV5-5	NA	CASSLDVRQPQHF	TGTGCCAGCAGCTTGGACGTGAGGCAGCCCCAGCATTTT
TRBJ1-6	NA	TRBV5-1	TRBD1	CASSLDGQADSPLHF	TGCGCCAGCAGCTTGGATGGACAGGCTGATTCACCCCTCCACTTT
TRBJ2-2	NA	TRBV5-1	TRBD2	CASRRGLADLNTGELFF	TGCGCCAGCAGACGAGGACTAGCGGATCTGAACACCGGGGAGCTGTTTTTT
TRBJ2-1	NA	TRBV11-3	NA	CASSLGQGDEQFF	TGTGCCAGCAGCTTGGGACAAGGGGATGAGCAGTTCTTC
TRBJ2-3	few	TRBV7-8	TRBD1	CASSSKQGRDADTQYF	TGTGCCAGCAGCTCCAAACAGGGGCGTGATGCAGATACGCAGTATTTT
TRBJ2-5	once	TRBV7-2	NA	CASSLGSTGETQYF	TGTGCCAGCAGCTTAGGGAGTACCGGGGAGACCCAGTACTTC
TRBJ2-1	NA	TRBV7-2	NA	CASSLSNYIEQFF	TGTGCCAGCAGCTTAAGTAACTACATTGAGCAGTTCTTC
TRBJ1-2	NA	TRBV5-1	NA	CASSPPFSSNYGYTF	TGCGCCAGCAGCCCCCCCTTTTCTTCTAACTATGGCTACACCTTC
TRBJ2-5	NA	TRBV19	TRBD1	CASSPHDRGQGAQYF	TGTGCCAGTAGTCCTCACGACAGGGGCCAAGGGGCCCAGTACTTC
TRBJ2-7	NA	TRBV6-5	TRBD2	CASKTSGGYEQYF	TGTGCCTCAAAGACTAGCGGGGGGTACGAGCAGTACTTC
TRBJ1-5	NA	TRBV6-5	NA	CASRVAGGSNQPQHF	TGTGCCAGCAGGGTAGCCGGTGGGAGCAATCAGCCCCAGCATTTT
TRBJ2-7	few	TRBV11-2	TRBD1	CASSTTYGTGAYEQYF	TGTGCCAGCAGCACCACTTACGGGACAGGAGCCTACGAGCAGTACTTC
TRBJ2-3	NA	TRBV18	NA	CASLLTGGADTQYF	TGTGCCAGCCTACTCACAGGGGGGGCAGATACGCAGTATTTT
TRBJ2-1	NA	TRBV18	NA	CASSPSGRASYNEQFF	TGTGCCAGCTCTCCATCTGGGCGGGCCTCCTACAATGAGCAGTTCTTC
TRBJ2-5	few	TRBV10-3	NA	CAISETRGETQYF	TGTGCCATCAGTGAAACAAGGGGGGAGACCCAGTACTTC
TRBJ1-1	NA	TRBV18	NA	CASSPQGATEAFF	TGTGCCAGCTCACCACAGGGAGCCACTGAAGCTTTCTTT
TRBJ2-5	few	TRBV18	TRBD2	CASSPPTSGEETQYF	TGTGCCAGCTCACCACCGACTAGCGGGGAAGAGACCCAGTACTTC
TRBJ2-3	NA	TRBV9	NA	CASSPVVGGPDTQYF	TGTGCCAGCAGCCCTGTAGTGGGAGGACCAGATACGCAGTATTTT
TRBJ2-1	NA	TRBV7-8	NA	CASSLFGASYNEQFF	TGTGCCAGCAGCTTATTTGGGGCATCCTACAATGAGCAGTTCTTC
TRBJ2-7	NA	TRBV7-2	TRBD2	CASSPSIAGGSIYEQYF	TGTGCCAGCAGCCCCTCGATTGCGGGGGGCTCAATTTACGAGCAGTACTTC
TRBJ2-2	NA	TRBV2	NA	CASSEQGTGELFF	TGTGCCAGCAGTGAACAGGGTACCGGGGAGCTGTTTTTT